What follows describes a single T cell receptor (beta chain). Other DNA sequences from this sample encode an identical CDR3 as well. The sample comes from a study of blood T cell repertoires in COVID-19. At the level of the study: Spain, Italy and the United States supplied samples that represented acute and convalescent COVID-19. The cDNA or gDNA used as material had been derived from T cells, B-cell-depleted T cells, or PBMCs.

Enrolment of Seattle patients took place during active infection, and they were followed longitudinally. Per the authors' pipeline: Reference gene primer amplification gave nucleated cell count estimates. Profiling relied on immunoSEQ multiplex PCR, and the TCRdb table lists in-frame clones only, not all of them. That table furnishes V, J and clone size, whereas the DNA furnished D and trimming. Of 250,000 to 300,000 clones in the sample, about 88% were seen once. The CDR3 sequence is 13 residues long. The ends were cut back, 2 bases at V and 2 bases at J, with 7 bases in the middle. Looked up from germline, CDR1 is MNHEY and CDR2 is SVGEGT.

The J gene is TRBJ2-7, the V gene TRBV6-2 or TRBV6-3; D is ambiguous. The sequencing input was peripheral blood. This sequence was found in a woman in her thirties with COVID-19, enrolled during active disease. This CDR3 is CASSYGQTYEQYF. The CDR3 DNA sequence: TGTGCCAGCAGTTACGGGCAGACCTACGAGCAGTACTTC.